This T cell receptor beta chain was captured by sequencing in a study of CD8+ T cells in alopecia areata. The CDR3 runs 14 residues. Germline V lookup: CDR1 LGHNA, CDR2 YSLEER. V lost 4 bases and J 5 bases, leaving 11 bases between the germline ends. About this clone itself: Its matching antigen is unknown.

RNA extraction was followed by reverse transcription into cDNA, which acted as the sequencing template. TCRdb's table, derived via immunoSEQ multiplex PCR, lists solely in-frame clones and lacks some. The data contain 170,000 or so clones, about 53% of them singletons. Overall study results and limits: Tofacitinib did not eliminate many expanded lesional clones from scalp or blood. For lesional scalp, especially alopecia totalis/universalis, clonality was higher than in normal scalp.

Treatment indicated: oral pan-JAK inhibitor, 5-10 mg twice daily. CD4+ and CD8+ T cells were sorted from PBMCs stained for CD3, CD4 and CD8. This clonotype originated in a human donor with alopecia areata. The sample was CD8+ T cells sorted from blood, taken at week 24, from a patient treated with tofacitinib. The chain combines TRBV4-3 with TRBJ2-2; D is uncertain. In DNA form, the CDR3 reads TGCGCCAGCAGCCGCTCAAAAGAAACCGGGGAGCTGTTTTTT. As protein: CASSRSKETGELFF.